One sample yielded the 29 T cell receptor beta chains listed below, sequenced in a study of blood T cell repertoires in COVID-19 (dated by TCRdb to about 2020). Library prep was done by the immunoSEQ multiplex PCR assay. TCRdb stores this immuneACCESS table with in-frame sequences only. Part of the clones is absent; in the studies checked, under half of the shortfall reflects unresolved V genes, and no reason is known for the rest. This sample holds 250,000 to 350,000 clones; 80% to 90% were observed only once. Together, the top ten hold over 2% of the sample. Sequencing was carried out using PBMCs or T cells enriched from blood (not recorded which). These receptor sequences come from a woman younger than 35 who had recovered from COVID-19.

The chain is built from TRBV5-6 and TRBJ2-5; TRBD2 aligns across 8 bases. There are 14 residues in the CDR3. CDR1 is SGHDT, CDR2 YYEEEE, per germline. V lost 2 bases to trimming and J lost 4 bases; unmatched junction nucleotides: 4. The CDR3 region has the DNA TGTGCCAGCAGCTTTGGGACTAGGGTAGAGACCCAGTACTTC. It encodes CASSFGTRVETQYF.

This clone was seen only once. The chain links TRBV10-3 to TRBJ1-5; 8 bases are a match to TRBD1. CDR3 size: 14 residues. CDR1 and CDR2 from the germline V gene are ENHRY and SYGVKD. The ends lost 6 bases at V and 6 bases at J; junction bases unmatched: 7. CDR3 loop: CAIRSDRGGQPQHF. The DNA for the CDR3 is TGTGCCATCAGAAGCGACAGGGGAGGTCAGCCCCAGCATTTT.

DNA of the CDR3: TGTGCCAGCAGACAGGACCAGGTCTATGGCTACACCTTC. This sequence encodes CASRQDQVYGYTF. The chain links TRBV6-5 to TRBJ1-2, with D possibly TRBD1 on 5 matching bases. Germline V CDR1 and CDR2: MNHEY, SVGAGI. The CDR3 is made up of 13 amino acids. V was cut by 6 bases and J by 4 bases, with 12 bases left in between.

The chain carries TRBV4-1 and TRBJ2-2; 8 nucleotides match TRBD2. This CDR3 has 17 amino acids. Germline-derived CDR1 and CDR2 are MGHRA and YSYEKL. After removal of 1 base from V and 1 base from J, the junction contained 5 bases not matched to a gene. Here the CDR3 reads CASSQAWLAGNTGELFF. CDR3 nucleotide sequence: TGCGCCAGCAGCCAAGCGTGGCTAGCGGGGAACACCGGGGAGCTGTTTTTT.

The chain employs TRBV7-6 and TRBJ2-1; D ambiguous. Per germline, CDR1 SGHVS and CDR2 FNYEAQ. The CDR3 consists of 17 residues. V was pared by 1 base and J by 2 bases, with 15 bases between. The CDR3 DNA sequence: TGTGCCAGCAGCTTAGTAGGCCTAGACGGAGCCTACAATGAGCAGTTCTTC. It translates to CASSLVGLDGAYNEQFF.

As to this clone: The junction does not match germline at one end; this may be a read error. This chain joins TRBV7-7 and TRBJ2-2; D call uncertain. The CDR3 sequence is 14 residues long. Looked up from germline, CDR1 is SSHAT and CDR2 is FNYEAQ (reference sequence). In nucleotides, the CDR3 is TGTGCTAGCAGCTATATTACGAACACCGGGGAGCTGTTTTTT. Amino acids: CASSYITNTGELFF.

This chain joins TRBV18 and TRBJ2-1, with 12 bases that match TRBD2. The germline V gene has CDR1 KGHSH and CDR2 LQKENI. Germline trimming cut 3 bases from V and 6 bases from J; bases unmatched to any gene: 6. The CDR3 runs to 16 residues. DNA of the CDR3: TGTGCCAGCTCACCCCCCGGACTAGCGGGAATCAATGAGCAGTTCTTC. Amino acids: CASSPPGLAGINEQFF.

V is TRBV15 and J is TRBJ2-5; 9 bases agree with TRBD2. Germline loops: CDR1 LNHNV, CDR2 YYDKDF (reference sequence). The CDR3 covers 15 residues. The J segment lost 6 bases and the V segment lost 1 base, leaving 6 bases of the junction unmatched. The CDR3 here is CATSRGTSAGKTQYF. DNA of the CDR3: TGTGCCACCAGCAGAGGGACTAGCGCGGGGAAGACCCAGTACTTC.

The chain recombines TRBV11-2 with TRBJ2-4, with D perhaps TRBD2 (5 bases). There are 17 residues in the CDR3. Looked up from germline, CDR1 is SGHAT and CDR2 is FQNNGV. The V and J ends lost 4 bases and 3 bases respectively, with 19 bases between them. The DNA of the CDR3 is TGTGCCAGCAGCTCATGGAGGTTAGCTCCTCTCAAAAACATTCAGTACTTC. Its protein is CASSSWRLAPLKNIQYF. Using reference TRBV11-2 and TRBJ2-4 for the parts outside the CDR3, the full variable domain is EAGVAQSPRYKIIEKRQSVAFWCNPISGHATLYWYQQILGQGPKLLIQFQNNGVVDDSQLPKDRFSAERLKGVDSTLKIQPAKLEDSAVYLCASSSWRLAPLKNIQYFGAGTRLSVL.

J is TRBJ1-2 and V is TRBV4-2; D gene uncertain. The V end lost 1 base, the J end lost 4 bases, and 13 bases lay between the germline ends. Germline values: CDR1 LGHNA, CDR2 YNFKEQ. CDR3 length equals 15 residues. The CDR3 nucleotides read TGTGCCAGCAGCCAAGCCCCAGCGGCAGCCTATGGCTACACCTTC. Translated: CASSQAPAAAYGYTF.

This clone has more than one count but fewer than ten. The V gene is TRBV12-5, the J gene TRBJ2-2; D may be TRBD1 (6 bases). Trimming stripped 2 bases from V and 5 bases from J, with 12 bases between. The CDR3 is 15 amino acids. Looked up from germline, CDR1 is LGHNT and CDR2 is FRNRAP. The CDR3 DNA sequence: TGTGCTAGTGGTTTGACCGGACAGATTACCGGGGAGCTGTTTTTT. Its translation is CASGLTGQITGELFF.

The chain links TRBV21-1 to TRBJ1-5; TRBD1 was called by the table and not checked on the DNA. TRBV21-1 is a pseudogene locus. The CDR3 covers 18 residues. CDR3 protein: CASSKATDRRGINQPQHF. CDR3 DNA: TGTGCCAGCAGCAAAGCTACGGACAGGCGTGGGATCAATCAGCCCCAGCATTTT.

This chain joins TRBV27 and TRBJ2-7; D might be TRBD1 (6 bases). CDR3 length: 16 amino acids. The V gene's germline CDR1 is MNHEY and CDR2 SMNVEV (reference sequence). V gave up 8 bases and J gave up 4 bases, with 24 bases separating them. CDR3 sequence: CASHKRKSDSPYEQYF. CDR3 coding DNA: TGTGCCAGCCATAAAAGAAAATCGGACAGCCCATACGAGCAGTACTTC.

The CDR3 coding sequence is TGTGCCAGCAGTTTAGTAGGGACAGGGTACTCACCCCTCCACTTT. Encoded protein: CASSLVGTGYSPLHF. The chain combines TRBV28 with TRBJ1-6, with 9 positions matching TRBD1. CDR3 length equals 15 residues. With 2 bases clipped from V and 10 bases from J, the junction kept 6 bases outside the gene matches. The germline gives CDR1 MDHEN, CDR2 SYDVKM.

V usage is TRBV3-1 (or the pseudogene TRBV3-2) and J usage is TRBJ1-4; D may be TRBD1 (6 bases). V dropped 5 bases and J dropped 7 bases, with 14 bases sitting between them. From germline, CDR1 is LGHDT and CDR2 YNNKEL (reference sequence). The CDR3 contains 14 residues. CDR3 protein: CASSSPAGAEKLFF. CDR3 nucleotide sequence: TGTGCCAGCAGCTCCCCGGCAGGGGCTGAAAAACTGTTTTTT.

The genes are TRBV4-2 and TRBJ1-2; 9 nucleotides agree with TRBD1. This CDR3 is built from 14 residues. Germline V lookup: CDR1 LGHNA, CDR2 YNFKEQ. Unmatched junction bases numbered 4, after V lost 4 bases and J lost 4 bases. The CDR3 DNA reads as TGTGCCAGCAGCCTGGACAGGGGATTCTATGGCTACACCTTC. It encodes CASSLDRGFYGYTF.

V usage is TRBV19 and J usage is TRBJ1-1; TRBD1 agrees at 7 bases. The CDR3 contains 14 residues. V trimming: 3 bases; J trimming: 2 bases; junction bases outside the gene matches: 3. Germline loops: CDR1 LNHDA, CDR2 SQIVND (reference sequence). The CDR3 nucleotides are TGTGCCAGTAGTATTTCAGGGGGTAACACTGAAGCTTTCTTT. Translating it yields CASSISGGNTEAFF.

V and J are TRBV19 and TRBJ1-5; possible D gene TRBD1, 5 bases. Trimming pared 7 bases from V and 2 bases from J, leaving 12 bases between. CDR3 length equals 14 residues. Germline V gene sequence: CDR1 LNHDA, CDR2 SQIVND (reference sequence). The CDR3 DNA reads TGTGCCAGTACCCCAGGGCGGCGCAATCAGCCCCAGCATTTT. This codes for CASTPGRRNQPQHF.

This chain connects TRBV7-3 to TRBJ2-3, with a weak D call TRBD2 (5 bases). From germline, CDR1 is SGHTA and CDR2 FQGTGA. The CDR3 is made up of 14 amino acids. Trimming shortened V by 7 bases and J by 8 bases, and 19 bases separated the two germline ends. The CDR3 DNA reads TGTGCCAGCACGGGGAGTTTTTCGTCAACTACGCAGTATTTT. Translated: CASTGSFSSTTQYF. The full variable domain, in which reference TRBV7-3 and TRBJ2-3 provide the parts outside the CDR3, is GAGVSQTPSNKVTEKGKYVELRCDPISGHTALYWYRQSLGQGPEFLIYFQGTGAADDSGLPNDRFFAVRPEGSVSTLKIQRTERGDSAVYLCASTGSFSSTTQYFGPGTRLTVL.

This sequence joins TRBV10-2 and TRBJ2-3, with D maybe TRBD1 (5 bases). Trimming left V 6 bases short and J 3 bases short, with 13 bases between. This CDR3 contains 14 residues. Germline V lookup: CDR1 WSHSY, CDR2 SAAADI. In DNA form, the CDR3 reads TGCGCCAGCAGGTCCACTCCAGGGACAGATACGCAGTATTTT. Its translation is CASRSTPGTDTQYF.

The J gene is TRBJ1-4, the V gene TRBV20-1; D perhaps matches TRBD1 (5 bases). V lost 3 bases to trimming and J lost 6 bases, with 14 bases between them. The CDR3 is 14 residues long. Looked up from germline, CDR1 is DFQATT and CDR2 is SNEGSKA (reference sequence). CDR3 DNA sequence: TGCAGTGCTAGTGGGCGCAAAGGGGATGAAAAACTGTTTTTT. Encoded protein: CSASGRKGDEKLFF.

The chain carries TRBV9 and TRBJ1-2; 8 positions match TRBD1. Germline V gene sequence: CDR1 SGDLS, CDR2 YYNGEE. Trimming took 3 bases from V and 2 from J; bases not matched to a gene: 6. The CDR3 has 15 residues. DNA for the CDR3: TGTGCCAGCAGCGAGTCGGGACAGGTAAACTATGGCTACACCTTC. This encodes CASSESGQVNYGYTF.

Comments on this clone: A read error may account for a junction end that differs from germline. The rearrangement uses TRBV20-1 and TRBJ1-1, with 7 nucleotides matching TRBD1. The CDR3 consists of 11 residues. Germline V lookup: CDR1 DFQATT, CDR2 SNEGSKA (reference sequence). The CDR3 loop is CSARDRAEAFF. CDR3 DNA sequence: TGCAGTGCTCGAGACAGGGCTGAAGCTTTCTTT.

This chain links TRBV6-5 with TRBJ1-1, with unresolved D. Trimming removed 2 bases at V and 0 bases at J, with 13 bases between. CDR1 MNHEY and CDR2 SVGAGI come from the germline V gene. The length of the CDR3 is 16 residues. This CDR3 is CASSYLRFGVNTEAFF. The CDR3, as DNA: TGTGCCAGCAGTTACCTTAGGTTTGGAGTGAACACTGAAGCTTTCTTT.

The CDR3 sequence: CATLPARSLVSNQPQHF. The CDR3 bases are TGCGCCACCCTCCCCGCGCGGTCACTCGTTAGCAATCAGCCCCAGCATTTT. The chain combines TRBV5-1 with TRBJ1-5; D remains unclear. The germline V gene has CDR1 SGHRS and CDR2 YFSETQ. V was shortened by 9 bases and J by 0 bases, with 22 bases between the two germline ends. The CDR3 runs 17 residues.

The V call is TRBV4-1, the J call TRBJ2-2; the D gene is possibly TRBD2 (6 bases). V lost 5 bases to trimming and J lost 7 bases, with 23 bases between them. Per the germline V gene, CDR1 is MGHRA and CDR2 is YSYEKL. There are 17 residues in the CDR3. The CDR3 nucleotides read TGCGCCAGCAGCTACCAAAGGGAACTAGCCATAGGCGGGGAGCTGTTTTTT. This sequence encodes CASSYQRELAIGGELFF.

This rearrangement joins TRBV18 to TRBJ1-2; tentatively, D is TRBD1 (5 bases). Germline V gene data show CDR1 as KGHSH and CDR2 as LQKENI. This CDR3 region has 15 residues. V was clipped by 2 bases and J by 0 bases, with 10 bases between them. This CDR3 is CASSPGGNTNYGYTF. The CDR3 DNA follows: TGTGCCAGCTCACCAGGGGGGAATACTAACTATGGCTACACCTTC.

The V call is TRBV29-1, the J call TRBJ1-2; D possibly corresponds to TRBD1 (5 bases). Germline CDR1 is SQVTM and CDR2 is ANQGSEA. Trimming removed 6 bases from V and 5 bases from J, with 13 bases in between. The CDR3 sequence is 12 residues long. The chain's CDR3 is CSVDDSRYGYTF. As DNA, the CDR3 is TGCAGCGTCGACGACAGTCGGTATGGCTACACCTTC. The entire variable domain, with the rest obtained from reference TRBV29-1 and TRBJ1-2, is as follows: SAVISQKPSRDICQRGTSLTIQCQVDSQVTMMFWYRQQPGQSLTLIATANQGSEATYESGFVIDKFPISRPNLTFSTLTVSNMSPEDSSIYLCSVDDSRYGYTFGSGTRLTVV.

CDR3: CASSPDLAKNHGYTF. Here the CDR3 DNA reads TGTGCCAGCTCACCTGATCTAGCAAAGAATCATGGCTACACCTTC. The chain employs TRBV18 and TRBJ1-2; D is undetermined. Trimming cost V 3 bases and J 6 bases, with 17 bases left between them. This CDR3 is built from 15 residues. CDR1 KGHSH and CDR2 LQKENI come from the germline V gene.